This T cell receptor (beta chain) came from a study of vaccination and CD4 T cells after COVID-19. Study-wide context: Samples from a few convalescent patients were taken at day 14 and days 161 to 241 post-vaccination. General study results and limits: 304 of 307 vaccine-specific clones from convalescent patients were spike mono-reactive. Median SARS-CoV-2-reactive clonotype numbers went from about 20 to 38; this increase was not significant.

A remark on this clonotype: Its antigen is as yet unknown.

Via MiXCR, TCRdb re-called the PCR reads, giving one row per CDR3 protein. The repertoire holds approximately 36,000 distinct CDR3 sequences, with around 39% as singletons. The CDR3 runs to 13 residues. Time point given: late sampling 161 to 241 days after vaccination in a few convalescent patients. The chain carries TRBV21-1 and TRBJ1-5. TRBV21-1 is given as a pseudogene. The sample was CD4+ T cells from blood, taken about 7 months after SARS-CoV-2 vaccination. This TCR derives from a human donor who had recovered from COVID-19. The CDR3, as DNA: TGTGCCCCTAAATCCCAGAGCAATCAGCCCCAGCATTTT. It codes for CAPKSQSNQPQHF.